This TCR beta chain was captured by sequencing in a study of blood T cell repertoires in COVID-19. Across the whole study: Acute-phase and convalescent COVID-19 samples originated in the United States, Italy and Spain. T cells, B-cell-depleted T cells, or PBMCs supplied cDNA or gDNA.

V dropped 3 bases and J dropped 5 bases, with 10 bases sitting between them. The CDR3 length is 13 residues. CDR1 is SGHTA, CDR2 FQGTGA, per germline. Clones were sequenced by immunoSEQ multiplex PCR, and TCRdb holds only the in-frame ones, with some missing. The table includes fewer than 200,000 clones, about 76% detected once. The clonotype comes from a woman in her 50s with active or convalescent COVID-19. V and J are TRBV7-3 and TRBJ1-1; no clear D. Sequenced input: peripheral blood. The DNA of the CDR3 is TGTGCCAGCAGCTTCGTGACGGAGACTGAAGCTTTCTTT. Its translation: CASSFVTETEAFF.